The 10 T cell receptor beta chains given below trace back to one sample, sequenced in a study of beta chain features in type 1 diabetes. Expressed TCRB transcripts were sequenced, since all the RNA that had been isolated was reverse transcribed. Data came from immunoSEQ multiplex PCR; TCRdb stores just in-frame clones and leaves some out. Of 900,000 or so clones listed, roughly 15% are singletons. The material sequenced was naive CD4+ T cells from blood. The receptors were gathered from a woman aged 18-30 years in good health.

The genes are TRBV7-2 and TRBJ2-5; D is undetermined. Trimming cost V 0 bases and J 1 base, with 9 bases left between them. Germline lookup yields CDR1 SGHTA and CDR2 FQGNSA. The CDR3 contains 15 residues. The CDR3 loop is CASSLAPGFQETQYF. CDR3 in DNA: TGTGCCAGCAGCTTAGCGCCAGGCTTCCAAGAGACCCAGTACTTC. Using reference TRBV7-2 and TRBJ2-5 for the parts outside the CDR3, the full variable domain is GAGVSQSPSNKVTEKGKDVELRCDPISGHTALYWYRQSLGQGLEFLIYFQGNSAPDKSGLPSDRFSAERTGGSVSTLTIQRTQQEDSAVYLCASSLAPGFQETQYFGPGTRLLVL.

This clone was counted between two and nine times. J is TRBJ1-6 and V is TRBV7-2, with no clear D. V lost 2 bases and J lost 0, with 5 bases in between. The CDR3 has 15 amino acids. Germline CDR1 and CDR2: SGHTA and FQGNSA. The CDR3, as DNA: TGTGCCAGCAGCTTAACGTCCTCCTATAATTCACCCCTCCACTTT. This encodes CASSLTSSYNSPLHF.

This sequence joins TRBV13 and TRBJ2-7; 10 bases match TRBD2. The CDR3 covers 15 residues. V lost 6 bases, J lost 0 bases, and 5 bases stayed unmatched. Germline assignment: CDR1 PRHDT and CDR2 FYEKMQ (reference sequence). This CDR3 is CASRLAGTLSYEQYF. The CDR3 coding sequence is TGTGCCAGCAGACTAGCGGGAACCCTCTCCTACGAGCAGTACTTC.

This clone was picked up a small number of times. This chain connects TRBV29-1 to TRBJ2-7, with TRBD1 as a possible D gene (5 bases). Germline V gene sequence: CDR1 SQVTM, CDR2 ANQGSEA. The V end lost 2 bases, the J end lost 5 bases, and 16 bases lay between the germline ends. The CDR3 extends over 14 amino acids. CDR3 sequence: CSVESERQGHEQYF. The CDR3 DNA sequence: TGCAGCGTTGAAAGCGAGAGGCAGGGCCACGAGCAGTACTTC.

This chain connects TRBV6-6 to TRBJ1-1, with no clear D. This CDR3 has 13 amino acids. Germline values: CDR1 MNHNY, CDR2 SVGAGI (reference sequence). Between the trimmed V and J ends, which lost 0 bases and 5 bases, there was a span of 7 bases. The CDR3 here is CASSYSRQTEAFF. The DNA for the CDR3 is TGTGCCAGCAGTTACTCGAGGCAGACTGAAGCTTTCTTT.

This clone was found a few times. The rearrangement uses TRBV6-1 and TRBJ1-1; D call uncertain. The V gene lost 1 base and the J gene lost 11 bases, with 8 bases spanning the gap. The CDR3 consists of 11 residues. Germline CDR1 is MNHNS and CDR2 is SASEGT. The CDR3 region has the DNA TGTGCCAGCAGTGAAGTGCGGTTCGCTTTCTTT. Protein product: CASSEVRFAFF.

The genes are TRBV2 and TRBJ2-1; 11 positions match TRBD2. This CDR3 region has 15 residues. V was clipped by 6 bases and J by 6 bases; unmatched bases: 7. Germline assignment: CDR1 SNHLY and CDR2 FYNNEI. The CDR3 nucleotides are TGTGCCAGCAGATCATTAGCGGGAGGGATCAATGAGCAGTTCTTC. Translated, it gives CASRSLAGGINEQFF.

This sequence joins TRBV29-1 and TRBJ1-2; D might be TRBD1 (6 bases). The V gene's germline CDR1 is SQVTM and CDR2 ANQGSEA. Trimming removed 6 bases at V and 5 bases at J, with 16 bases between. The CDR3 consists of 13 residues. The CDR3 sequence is CSVREGGSYGYTF. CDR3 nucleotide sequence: TGCAGCGTCCGAGAGGGGGGGTCTTATGGCTACACCTTC. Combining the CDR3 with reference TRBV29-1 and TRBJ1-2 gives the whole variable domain SAVISQKPSRDICQRGTSLTIQCQVDSQVTMMFWYRQQPGQSLTLIATANQGSEATYESGFVIDKFPISRPNLTFSTLTVSNMSPEDSSIYLCSVREGGSYGYTFGSGTRLTVV.

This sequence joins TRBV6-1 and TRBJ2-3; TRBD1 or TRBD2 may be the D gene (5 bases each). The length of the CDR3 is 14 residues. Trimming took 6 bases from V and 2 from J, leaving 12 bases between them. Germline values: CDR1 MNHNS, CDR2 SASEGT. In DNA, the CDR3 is TGTGCCAGCAGACCCCGAGGGGACACAGATACGCAGTATTTT. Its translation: CASRPRGDTDTQYF.

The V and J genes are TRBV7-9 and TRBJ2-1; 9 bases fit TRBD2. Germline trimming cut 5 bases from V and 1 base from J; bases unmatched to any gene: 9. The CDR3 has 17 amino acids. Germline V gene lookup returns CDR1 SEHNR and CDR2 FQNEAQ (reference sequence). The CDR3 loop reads CASSLHSLAGSYNEQFF. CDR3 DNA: TGTGCCAGCAGCCTCCACTCCCTAGCGGGATCCTACAATGAGCAGTTCTTC.